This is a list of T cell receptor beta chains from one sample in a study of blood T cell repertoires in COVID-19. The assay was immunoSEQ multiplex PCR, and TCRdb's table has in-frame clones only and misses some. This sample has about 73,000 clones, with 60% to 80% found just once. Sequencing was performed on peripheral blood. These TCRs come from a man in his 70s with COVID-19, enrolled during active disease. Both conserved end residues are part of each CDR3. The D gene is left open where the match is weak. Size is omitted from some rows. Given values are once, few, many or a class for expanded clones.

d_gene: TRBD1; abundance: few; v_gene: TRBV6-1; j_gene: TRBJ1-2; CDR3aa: CASSDGDSFYGYTF; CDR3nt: TGTGCCAGCAGTGATGGGGACAGTTTCTATGGCTACACCTTC
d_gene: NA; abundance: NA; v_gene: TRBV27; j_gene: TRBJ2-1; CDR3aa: CASRRHGQSSYNEQFF; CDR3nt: TGTGCCAGCAGGCGGCACGGACAGAGCTCCTACAATGAGCAGTTCTTC
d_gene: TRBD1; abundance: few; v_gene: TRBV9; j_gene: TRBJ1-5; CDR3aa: CASSAGTGALNQPQHF; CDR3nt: TGTGCCAGCAGCGCCGGGACAGGGGCCCTCAATCAGCCCCAGCATTTT
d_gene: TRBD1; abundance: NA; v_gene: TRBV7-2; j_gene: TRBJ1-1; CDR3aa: CASSRQGNTEAFF; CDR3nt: TGTGCCAGCAGCAGACAGGGGAACACTGAAGCTTTCTTT
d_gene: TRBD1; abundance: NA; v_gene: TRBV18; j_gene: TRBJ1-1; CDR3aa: CASSRGTAMNTEAFF; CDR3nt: TGTGCCAGCTCCCGAGGGACAGCCATGAACACTGAAGCTTTCTTT
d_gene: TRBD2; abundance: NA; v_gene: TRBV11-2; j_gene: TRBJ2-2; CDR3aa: CASSPPGTSGGNTGELFF; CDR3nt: TGTGCCAGCAGCCCCCCCGGGACTAGCGGGGGGAACACCGGGGAGCTGTTTTTT
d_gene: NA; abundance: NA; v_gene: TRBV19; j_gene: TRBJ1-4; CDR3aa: CASSIKGSPGEKLFF; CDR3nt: TGTGCCAGTAGTATAAAAGGGTCTCCAGGGGAAAAACTGTTTTTT
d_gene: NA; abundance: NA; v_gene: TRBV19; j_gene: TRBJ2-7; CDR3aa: CASSESHNYEQYF; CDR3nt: TGTGCCAGTAGTGAATCACACAACTACGAGCAGTACTTC
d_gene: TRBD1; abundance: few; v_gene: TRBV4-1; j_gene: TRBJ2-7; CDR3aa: CASSQGGGQGTYEQYF; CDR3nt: TGCGCCAGCAGCCAAGGGGGCGGACAGGGGACCTACGAGCAGTACTTC
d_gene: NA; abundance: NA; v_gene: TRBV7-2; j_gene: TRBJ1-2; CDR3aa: CASSLARVGSYTF; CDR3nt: TGTGCCAGCAGCTTAGCCAGGGTCGGAAGCTACACCTTC
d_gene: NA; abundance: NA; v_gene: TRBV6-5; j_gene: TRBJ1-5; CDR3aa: CASSSTAGNQPQHF; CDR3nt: TGTGCCAGCAGTTCGACAGCAGGAAATCAGCCCCAGCATTTT
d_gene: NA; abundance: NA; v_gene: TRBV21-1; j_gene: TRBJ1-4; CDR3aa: CASSKIFGLPGELFF; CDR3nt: TGTGCCAGCAGCAAAATTTTCGGCCTCCCCGGGGAACTGTTTTTT
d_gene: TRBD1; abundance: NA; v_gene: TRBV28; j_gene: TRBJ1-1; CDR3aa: CASSSTGLNTEAFF; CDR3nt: TGTGCCAGCAGTTCGACAGGGCTGAACACTGAAGCTTTCTTT
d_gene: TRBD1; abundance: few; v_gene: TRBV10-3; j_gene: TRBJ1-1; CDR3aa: CAISEPYDRGEVAFF; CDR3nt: TGTGCCATCAGTGAGCCGTACGACAGGGGTGAGGTCGCTTTCTTT
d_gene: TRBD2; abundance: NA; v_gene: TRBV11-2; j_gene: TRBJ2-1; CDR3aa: CASSLLRLAGNEQFF; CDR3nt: TGTGCCAGCAGCCTCCTGAGACTAGCGGGTAATGAGCAGTTCTTC
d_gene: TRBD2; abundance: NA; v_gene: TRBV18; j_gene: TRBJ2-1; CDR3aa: CASSQTSGSLDEQFF; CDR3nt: TGTGCCAGCTCACAGACTAGCGGGAGTTTGGATGAGCAGTTCTTC
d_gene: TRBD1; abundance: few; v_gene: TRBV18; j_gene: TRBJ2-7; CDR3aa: CASSPNHLTGAYYEQYF; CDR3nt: TGTGCCAGCTCACCGAACCACTTAACAGGGGCCTACTACGAGCAGTACTTC
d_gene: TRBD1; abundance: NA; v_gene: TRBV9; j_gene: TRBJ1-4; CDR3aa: CASSPAGTGGEKLFF; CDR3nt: TGTGCCAGCAGCCCGGCCGGGACAGGGGGCGAAAAACTGTTTTTT
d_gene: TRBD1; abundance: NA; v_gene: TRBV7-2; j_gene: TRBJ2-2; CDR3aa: CASSLAGQGFSGELFF; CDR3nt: TGTGCCAGCAGCTTAGCCGGACAGGGATTTTCCGGGGAGCTGTTTTTT
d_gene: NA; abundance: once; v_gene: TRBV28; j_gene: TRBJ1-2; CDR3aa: CASSRDRLYGYTF; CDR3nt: TGTGCCAGCAGCCGTGACAGGCTATATGGCTACACCTTC
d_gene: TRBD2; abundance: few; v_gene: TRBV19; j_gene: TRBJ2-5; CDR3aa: CASSIRVLAGVETQYF; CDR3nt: TGTGCCAGTAGTATCAGGGTTCTAGCGGGAGTAGAGACCCAGTACTTC
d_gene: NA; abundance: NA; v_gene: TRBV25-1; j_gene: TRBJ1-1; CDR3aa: CASSESGREGTEAFF; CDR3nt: TGTGCCAGCAGTGAATCCGGCAGGGAAGGCACTGAAGCTTTCTTT
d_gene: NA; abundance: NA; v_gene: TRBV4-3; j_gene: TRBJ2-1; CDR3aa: CASSQEYGTKYNEQFF; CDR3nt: TGCGCCAGCAGCCAAGAATACGGTACGAAATACAATGAGCAGTTCTTC
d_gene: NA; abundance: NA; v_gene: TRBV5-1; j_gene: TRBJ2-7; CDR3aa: CASSLTGEGYEQYF; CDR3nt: TGCGCCAGCAGCTTGACGGGGGAAGGCTACGAGCAGTACTTC
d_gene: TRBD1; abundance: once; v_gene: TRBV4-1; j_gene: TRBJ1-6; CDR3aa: CASSQDPGQGAGSPLHF; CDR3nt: TGCGCCAGCAGCCAAGACCCGGGACAGGGGGCTGGATCACCCCTCCACTTT
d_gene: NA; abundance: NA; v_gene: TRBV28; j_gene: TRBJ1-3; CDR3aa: CASRWGEDGNTIYF; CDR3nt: TGTGCCAGCAGATGGGGGGAAGATGGAAACACCATATATTTT
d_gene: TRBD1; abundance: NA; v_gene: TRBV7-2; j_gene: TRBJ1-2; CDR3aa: CASSPAGTGSNYGYTF; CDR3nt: TGTGCCAGCAGCCCAGCAGGGACAGGGTCCAACTATGGCTACACCTTC
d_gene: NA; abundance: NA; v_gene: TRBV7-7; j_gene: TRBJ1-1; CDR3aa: CASRPLHGEEAFF; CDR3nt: TGTGCTAGCAGACCCCTTCACGGGGAAGAAGCTTTCTTT
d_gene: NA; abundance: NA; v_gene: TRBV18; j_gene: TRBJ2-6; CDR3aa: CASSPGQGGGGANVLTF; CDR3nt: TGTGCCAGCTCACCAGGGCAGGGAGGAGGTGGGGCCAACGTCCTGACTTTC
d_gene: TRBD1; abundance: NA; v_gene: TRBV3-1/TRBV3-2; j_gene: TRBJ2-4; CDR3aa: CASTLQGGADIQYF; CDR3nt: TGTGCCAGCACCCTTCAAGGGGGCGCTGACATTCAGTACTTC
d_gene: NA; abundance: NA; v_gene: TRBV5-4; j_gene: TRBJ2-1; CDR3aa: CASSLDGGLYNEQFF; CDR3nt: TGTGCCAGCAGCTTGGACGGGGGGCTATACAATGAGCAGTTCTTC
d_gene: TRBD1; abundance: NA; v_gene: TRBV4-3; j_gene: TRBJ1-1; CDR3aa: CASSQDWTGGTEAFF; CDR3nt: TGCGCCAGCAGCCAAGATTGGACAGGGGGCACTGAAGCTTTCTTT
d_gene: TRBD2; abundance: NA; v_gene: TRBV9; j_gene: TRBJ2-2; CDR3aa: CASSVAPNGRTGELFF; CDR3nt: TGTGCCAGCAGCGTAGCCCCGAACGGGAGGACCGGGGAGCTGTTTTTT
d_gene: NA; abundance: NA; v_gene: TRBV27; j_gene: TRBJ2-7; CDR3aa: CASSSDGLGEYEQYF; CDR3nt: TGTGCCAGCAGTTCCGATGGGCTAGGGGAATACGAGCAGTACTTC
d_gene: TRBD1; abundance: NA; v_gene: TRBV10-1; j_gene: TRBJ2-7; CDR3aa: CASSVRLLTGVLREQYF; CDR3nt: TGCGCCAGCTCCGTTCGTCTTTTGACAGGGGTACTACGAGAGCAGTACTTC
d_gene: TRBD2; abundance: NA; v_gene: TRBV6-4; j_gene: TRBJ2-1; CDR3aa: CASSPLAVANNEQFF; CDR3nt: TGTGCCAGCAGTCCACTAGCGGTGGCAAACAATGAGCAGTTCTTC
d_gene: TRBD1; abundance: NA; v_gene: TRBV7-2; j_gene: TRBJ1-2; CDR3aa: CASSLTSQGALGYTF; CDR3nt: TGTGCCAGCAGCTTAACCTCTCAGGGGGCCCTTGGCTACACCTTC
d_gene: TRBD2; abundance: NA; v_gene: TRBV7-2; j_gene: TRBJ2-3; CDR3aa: CASSLQGTSGADTQYF; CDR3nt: TGTGCCAGCAGCTTACAAGGGACTAGCGGTGCGGATACGCAGTATTTT
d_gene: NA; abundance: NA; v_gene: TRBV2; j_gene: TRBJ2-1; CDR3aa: CASETTVLVEQFF; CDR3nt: TGTGCCAGCGAGACTACGGTTTTGGTTGAGCAGTTCTTC
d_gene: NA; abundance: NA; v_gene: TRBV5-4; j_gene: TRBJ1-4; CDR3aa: CASSLEAAPPRGAGLFF; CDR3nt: TGTGCCAGCAGCTTGGAGGCGGCGCCCCCCCGAGGCGCGGGGCTGTTTTTT
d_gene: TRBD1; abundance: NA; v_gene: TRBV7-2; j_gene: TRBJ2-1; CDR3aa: CASSRDRVPGHEQFF; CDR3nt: TGTGCCAGCAGCCGGGACAGGGTCCCTGGGCATGAGCAGTTCTTC
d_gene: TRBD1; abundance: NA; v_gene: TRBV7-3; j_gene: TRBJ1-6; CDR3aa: CASSRDRVGSPLHF; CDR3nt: TGTGCCAGCAGCCGGGACAGGGTTGGGTCACCCCTCCACTTT
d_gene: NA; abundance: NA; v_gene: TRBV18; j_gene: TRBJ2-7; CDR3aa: CASSRGAQTYEQYF; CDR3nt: TGTGCCAGCTCCCGGGGGGCACAAACCTACGAGCAGTACTTC
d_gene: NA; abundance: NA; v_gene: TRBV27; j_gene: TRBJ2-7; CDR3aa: CASSLGGDSSYEQYF; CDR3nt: TGTGCCAGCAGTCTCGGCGGGGACAGTTCCTACGAGCAGTACTTC
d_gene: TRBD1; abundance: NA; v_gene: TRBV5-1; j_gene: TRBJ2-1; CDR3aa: CASSLRDRGQNEQFF; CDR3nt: TGCGCCAGCAGCCTCCGGGACAGGGGTCAAAATGAGCAGTTCTTC
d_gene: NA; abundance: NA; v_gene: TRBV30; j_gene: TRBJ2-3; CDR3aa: CAWSAYRDTQYF; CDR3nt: TGTGCCTGGAGTGCTTATAGAGATACGCAGTATTTT
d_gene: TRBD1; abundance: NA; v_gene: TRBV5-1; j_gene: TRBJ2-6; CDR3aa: CASSFRTGNTGANVLTF; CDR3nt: TGCGCCAGCAGCTTCCGGACAGGGAATACGGGGGCCAACGTCCTGACTTTC
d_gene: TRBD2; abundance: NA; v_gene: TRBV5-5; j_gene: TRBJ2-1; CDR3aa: CASSGTGLAGGEQFF; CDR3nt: TGTGCCAGCAGCGGCACGGGACTAGCGGGAGGAGAGCAGTTCTTC
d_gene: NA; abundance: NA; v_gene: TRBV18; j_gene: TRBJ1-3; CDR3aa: CASSYGDPGNTIYF; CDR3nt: TGTGCCAGCTCCTACGGAGATCCTGGAAACACCATATATTTT
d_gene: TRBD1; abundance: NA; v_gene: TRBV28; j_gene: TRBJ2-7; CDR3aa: CASTEGQGIFEQYF; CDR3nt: TGTGCCAGCACTGAGGGACAGGGGATCTTCGAGCAGTACTTC
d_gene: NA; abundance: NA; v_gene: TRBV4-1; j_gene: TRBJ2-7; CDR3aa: CASSQEYGLSLEQYF; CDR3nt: TGCGCCAGCAGCCAAGAATACGGACTATCCCTCGAGCAGTACTTC
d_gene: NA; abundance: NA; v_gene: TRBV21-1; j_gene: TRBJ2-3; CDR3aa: CASSGGLADREDTQYF; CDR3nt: TGTGCCAGCAGCGGGGGACTAGCGGACCGGGAGGATACGCAGTATTTT
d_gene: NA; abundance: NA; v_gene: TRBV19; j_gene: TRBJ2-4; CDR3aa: CASSSDPGAKNIQYF; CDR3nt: TGTGCCAGTAGTTCTGACCCGGGGGCCAAAAACATTCAGTACTTC
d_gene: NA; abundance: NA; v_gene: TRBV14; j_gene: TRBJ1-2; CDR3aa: CASSRGSYGYTF; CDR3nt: TGTGCCAGCAGCCGCGGGTCGTATGGCTACACCTTC
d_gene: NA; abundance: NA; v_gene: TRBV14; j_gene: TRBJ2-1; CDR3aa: CASSQDRVNEQFF; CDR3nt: TGTGCCAGCAGCCAAGACAGGGTCAATGAGCAGTTCTTC
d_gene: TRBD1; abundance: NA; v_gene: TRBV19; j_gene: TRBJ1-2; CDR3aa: CASIPGTGNNYGYTF; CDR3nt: TGTGCCAGTATTCCCGGGACAGGGAATAACTATGGCTACACCTTC
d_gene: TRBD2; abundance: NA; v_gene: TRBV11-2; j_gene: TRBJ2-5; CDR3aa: CASSLVGGPWETQYF; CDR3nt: TGTGCCAGCAGCTTAGTGGGAGGGCCCTGGGAGACCCAGTACTTC